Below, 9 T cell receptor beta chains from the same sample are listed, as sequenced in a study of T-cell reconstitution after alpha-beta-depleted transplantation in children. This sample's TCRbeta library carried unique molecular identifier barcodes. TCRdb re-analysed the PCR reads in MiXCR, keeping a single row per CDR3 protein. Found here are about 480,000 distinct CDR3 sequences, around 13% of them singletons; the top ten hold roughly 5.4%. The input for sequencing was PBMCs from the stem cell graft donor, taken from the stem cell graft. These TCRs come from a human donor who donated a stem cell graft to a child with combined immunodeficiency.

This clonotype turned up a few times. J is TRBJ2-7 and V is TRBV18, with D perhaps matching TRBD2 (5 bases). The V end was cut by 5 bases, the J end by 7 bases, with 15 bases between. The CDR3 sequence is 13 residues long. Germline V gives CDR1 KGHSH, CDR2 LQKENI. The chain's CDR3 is CASSTLASGEQYF. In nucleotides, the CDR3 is TGTGCCAGCTCAACCTTAGCTTCGGGGGAGCAGTACTTC.

The CDR3 region is CASRRRVGGNTIYF. The CDR3 coding sequence is TGTGCCAGCAGAAGGAGGGTAGGGGGAAACACCATATATTTT. The V gene is TRBV12-3 or TRBV12-4, the J gene TRBJ1-3; D ambiguous. The length of the CDR3 is 14 residues. V was trimmed by 6 bases and J by 4 bases, leaving 13 bases between them.

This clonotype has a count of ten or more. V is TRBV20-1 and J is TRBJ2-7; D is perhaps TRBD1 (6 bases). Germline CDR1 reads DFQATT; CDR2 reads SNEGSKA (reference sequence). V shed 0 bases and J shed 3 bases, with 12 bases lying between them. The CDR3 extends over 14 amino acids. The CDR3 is CSARDLGQNYEQYF. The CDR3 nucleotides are TGCAGTGCTAGAGATTTAGGACAGAACTACGAGCAGTACTTC.

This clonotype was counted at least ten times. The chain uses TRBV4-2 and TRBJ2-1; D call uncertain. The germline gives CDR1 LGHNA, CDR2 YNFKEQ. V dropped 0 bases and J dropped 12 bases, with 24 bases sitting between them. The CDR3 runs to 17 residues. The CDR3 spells CASSQDQDPTNVYGQFF. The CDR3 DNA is TGTGCCAGCAGCCAAGATCAAGATCCGACCAATGTATATGGGCAGTTCTTC.

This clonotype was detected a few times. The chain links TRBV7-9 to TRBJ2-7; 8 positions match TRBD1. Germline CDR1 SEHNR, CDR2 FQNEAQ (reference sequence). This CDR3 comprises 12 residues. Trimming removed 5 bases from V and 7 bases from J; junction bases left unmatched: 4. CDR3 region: CASSATGDEQYF. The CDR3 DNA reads TGTGCCAGCAGCGCGACAGGGGATGAGCAGTACTTC.

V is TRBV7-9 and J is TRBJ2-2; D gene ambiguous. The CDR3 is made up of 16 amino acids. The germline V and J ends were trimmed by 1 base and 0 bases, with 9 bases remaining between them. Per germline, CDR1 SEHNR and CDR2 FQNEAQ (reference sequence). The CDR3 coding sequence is TGTGCCAGCAGCTTAGGCGACCAAGCGAACACCGGGGAGCTGTTTTTT. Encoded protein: CASSLGDQANTGELFF.

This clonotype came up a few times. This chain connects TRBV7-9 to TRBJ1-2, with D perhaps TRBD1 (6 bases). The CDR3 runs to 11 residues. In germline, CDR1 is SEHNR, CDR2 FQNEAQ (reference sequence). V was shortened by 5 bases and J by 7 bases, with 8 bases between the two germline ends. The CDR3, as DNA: TGTGCCAGCAGCGGACAGTTTGGCTACACCTTC. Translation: CASSGQFGYTF.

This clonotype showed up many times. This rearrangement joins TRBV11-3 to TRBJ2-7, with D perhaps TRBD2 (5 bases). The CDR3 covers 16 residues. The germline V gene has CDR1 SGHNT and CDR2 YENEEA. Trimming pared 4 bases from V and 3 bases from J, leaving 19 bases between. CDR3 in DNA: TGTGCCAGCAGCTCGATGACCCGGAATAGCGTCTACGAGCAGTACTTC. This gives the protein CASSSMTRNSVYEQYF.

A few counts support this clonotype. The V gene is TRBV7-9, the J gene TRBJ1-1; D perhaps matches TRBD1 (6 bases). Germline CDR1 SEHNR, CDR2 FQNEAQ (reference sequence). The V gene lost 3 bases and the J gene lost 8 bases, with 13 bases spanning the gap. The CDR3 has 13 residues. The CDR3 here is CASSFLGGAEAFF. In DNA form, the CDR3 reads TGTGCCAGCAGCTTTCTAGGGGGGGCAGAAGCTTTCTTT.